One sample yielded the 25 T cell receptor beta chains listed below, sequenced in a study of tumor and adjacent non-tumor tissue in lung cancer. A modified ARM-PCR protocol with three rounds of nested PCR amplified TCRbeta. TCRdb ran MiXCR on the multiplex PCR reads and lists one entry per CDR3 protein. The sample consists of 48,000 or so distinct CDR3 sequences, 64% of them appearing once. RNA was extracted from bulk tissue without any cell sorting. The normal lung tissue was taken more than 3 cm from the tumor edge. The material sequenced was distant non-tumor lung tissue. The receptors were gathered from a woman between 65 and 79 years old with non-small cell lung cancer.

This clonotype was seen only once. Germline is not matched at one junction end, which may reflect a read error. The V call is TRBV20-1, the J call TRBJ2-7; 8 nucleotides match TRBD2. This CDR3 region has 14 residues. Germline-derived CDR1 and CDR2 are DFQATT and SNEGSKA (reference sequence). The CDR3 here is CSTRDGGGLHEQYF. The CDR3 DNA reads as TGCAGTACTAGGGACGGGGGGGGGCTACACGAGCAGTACTTC.

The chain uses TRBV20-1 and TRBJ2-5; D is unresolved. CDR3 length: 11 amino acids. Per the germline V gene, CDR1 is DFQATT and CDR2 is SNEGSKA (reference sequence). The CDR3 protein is CSETVGETQYF. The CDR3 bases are TGCAGCGAGACCGTGGGGGAGACCCAGTACTTC.

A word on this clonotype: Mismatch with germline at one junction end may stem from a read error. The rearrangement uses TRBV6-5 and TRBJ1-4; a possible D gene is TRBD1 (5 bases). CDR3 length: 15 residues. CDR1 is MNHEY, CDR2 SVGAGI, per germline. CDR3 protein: CASSYFYGGDEKLFF. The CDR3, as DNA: TGTGCCAGCAGTTACTTTTACGGGGGGGATGAGAAACTGTTTTTT.

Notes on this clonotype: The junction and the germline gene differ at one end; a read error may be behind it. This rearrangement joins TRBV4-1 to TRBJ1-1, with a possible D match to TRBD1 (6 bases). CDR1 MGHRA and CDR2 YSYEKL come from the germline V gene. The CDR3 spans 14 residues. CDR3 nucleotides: TGCGCCAGCAGCCACAGGACAGAGGACACTGAAGCTTTGTTT. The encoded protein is CASSHRTEDTEALF.

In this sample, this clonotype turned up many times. The CDR3 DNA sequence: TGTGCCAGCAGCGGGACAGCATCAAATGAGCAGTTCTTC. It yields the protein CASSGTASNEQFF. V is TRBV6-5 and J is TRBJ2-1, with TRBD1 matching over 7 bases. The CDR3 covers 13 residues. V lost 6 bases to trimming and J lost 7 bases; unmatched junction nucleotides: 6. In germline, CDR1 is MNHEY, CDR2 SVGAGI.

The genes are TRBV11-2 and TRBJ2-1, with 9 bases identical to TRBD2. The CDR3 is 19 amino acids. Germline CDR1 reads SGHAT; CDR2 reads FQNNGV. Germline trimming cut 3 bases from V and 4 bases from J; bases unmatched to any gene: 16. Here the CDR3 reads CASSLRAVAGDLWYNEQFF. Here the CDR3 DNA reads TGTGCCAGCAGCTTGAGGGCGGTAGCGGGGGACCTATGGTACAATGAGCAGTTCTTC.

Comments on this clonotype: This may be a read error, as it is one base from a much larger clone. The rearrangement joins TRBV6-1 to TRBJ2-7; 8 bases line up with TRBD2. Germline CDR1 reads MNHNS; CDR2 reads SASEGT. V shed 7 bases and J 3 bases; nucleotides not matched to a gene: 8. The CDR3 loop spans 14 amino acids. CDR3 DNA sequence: TGTGCCAGCATCGGGGGGGACCCAAGCTACGAGCAGTACTTC. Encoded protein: CASIGGDPSYEQYF.

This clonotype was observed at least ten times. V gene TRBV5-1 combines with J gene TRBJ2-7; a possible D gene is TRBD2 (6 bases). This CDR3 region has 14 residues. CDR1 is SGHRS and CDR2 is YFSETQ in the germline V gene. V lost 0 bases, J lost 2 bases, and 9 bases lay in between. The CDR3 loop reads CASSLGGLAYEQYF. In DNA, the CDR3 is TGCGCCAGCAGCTTGGGGGGACTGGCCTACGAGCAGTACTTC.

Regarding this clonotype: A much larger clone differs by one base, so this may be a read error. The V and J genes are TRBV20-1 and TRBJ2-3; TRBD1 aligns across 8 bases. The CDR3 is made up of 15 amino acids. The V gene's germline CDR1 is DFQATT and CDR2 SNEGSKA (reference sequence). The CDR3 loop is CSASESGQGTDTHYF. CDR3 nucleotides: TGCAGTGCTAGCGAATCTGGACAGGGAACCGATACGCACTATTTT.

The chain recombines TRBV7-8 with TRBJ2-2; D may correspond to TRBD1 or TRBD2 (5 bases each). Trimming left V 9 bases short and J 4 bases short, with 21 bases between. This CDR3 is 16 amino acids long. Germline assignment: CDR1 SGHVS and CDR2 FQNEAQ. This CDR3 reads CASERTGTVSTGELFF. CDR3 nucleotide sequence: TGTGCCAGTGAAAGAACCGGGACGGTGAGCACCGGGGAGCTGTTTTTT. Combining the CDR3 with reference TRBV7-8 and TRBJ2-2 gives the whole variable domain GAGVSQSPRYKVAKRGQDVALRCDPISGHVSLFWYQQALGQGPEFLTYFQNEAQLDKSGLPSDRFFAERPEGSVSTLKIQRTQQEDSAVYLCASERTGTVSTGELFFGEGSRLTVL.

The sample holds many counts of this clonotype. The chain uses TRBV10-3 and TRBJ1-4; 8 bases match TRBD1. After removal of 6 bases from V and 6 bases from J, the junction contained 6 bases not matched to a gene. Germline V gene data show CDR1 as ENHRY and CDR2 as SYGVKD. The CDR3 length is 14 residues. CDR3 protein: CAIRSDRGDEKLFF. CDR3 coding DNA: TGTGCCATCAGAAGCGACAGGGGTGATGAAAAACTGTTTTTT.

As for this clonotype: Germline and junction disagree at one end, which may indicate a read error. This chain's CDR3 is CSVRWVQEAHYF. The CDR3 coding sequence is TGCAGCGTCAGGTGGGTCCAAGAGGCCCATTACTTC. This rearrangement joins TRBV29-1 to TRBJ2-5, with D hard to call. Germline V lookup: CDR1 SQVTM, CDR2 ANQGSEA. This CDR3 contains 12 residues.

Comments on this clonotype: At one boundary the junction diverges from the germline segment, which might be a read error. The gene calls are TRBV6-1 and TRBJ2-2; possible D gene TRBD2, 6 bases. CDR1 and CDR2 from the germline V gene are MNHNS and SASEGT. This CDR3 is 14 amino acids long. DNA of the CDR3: TGTACCAGCTGTGAAATGTCCTATCCCGGGGGGCTGTTTTTT. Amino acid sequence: CTSCEMSYPGGLFF.

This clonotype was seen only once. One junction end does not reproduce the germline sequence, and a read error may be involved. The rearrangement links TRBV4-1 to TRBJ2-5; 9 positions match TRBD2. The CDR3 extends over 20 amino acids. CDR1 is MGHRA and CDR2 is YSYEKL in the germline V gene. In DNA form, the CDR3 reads TGCGCCAGCAGCCAAGGGAGAGGCCTAGCGGGAAATGTTGACCAAGACACCCAGTACTTC. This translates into CASSQGRGLAGNVDQDTQYF.

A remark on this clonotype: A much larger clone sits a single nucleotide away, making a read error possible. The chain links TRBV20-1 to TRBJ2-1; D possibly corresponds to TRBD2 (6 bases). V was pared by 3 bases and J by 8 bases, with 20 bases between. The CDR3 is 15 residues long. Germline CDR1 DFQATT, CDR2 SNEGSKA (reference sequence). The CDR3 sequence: CSARQDTGDVDEQFF. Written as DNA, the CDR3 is TGCAGTGCTAGGCAGGACACGGGGGACGTCGATGAGCAGTTCTTC.

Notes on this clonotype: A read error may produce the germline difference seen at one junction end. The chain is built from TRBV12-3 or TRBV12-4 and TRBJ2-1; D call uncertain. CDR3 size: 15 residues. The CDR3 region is CASSLPGTSYNELFF. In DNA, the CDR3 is TGTGCCAGCAGCCTCCCCGGAACTTCCTACAATGAGCTGTTCTTC.

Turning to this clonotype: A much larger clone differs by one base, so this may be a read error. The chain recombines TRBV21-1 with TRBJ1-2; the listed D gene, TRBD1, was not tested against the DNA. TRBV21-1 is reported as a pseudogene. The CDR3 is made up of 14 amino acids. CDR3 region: CASSIFSGDKGYTF. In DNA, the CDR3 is TGTGCCAGCAGCATATTTTCAGGGGATAAAGGCTACACCTTC.

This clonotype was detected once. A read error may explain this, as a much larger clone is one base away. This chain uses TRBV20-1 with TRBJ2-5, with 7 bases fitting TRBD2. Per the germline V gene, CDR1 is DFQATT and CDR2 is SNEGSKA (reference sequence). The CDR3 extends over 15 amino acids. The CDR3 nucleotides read TGCATTGCTGGTCTGGGCGGGAGTGGCGAAGAGACCCAGTACTTC. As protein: CIAGLGGSGEETQYF.

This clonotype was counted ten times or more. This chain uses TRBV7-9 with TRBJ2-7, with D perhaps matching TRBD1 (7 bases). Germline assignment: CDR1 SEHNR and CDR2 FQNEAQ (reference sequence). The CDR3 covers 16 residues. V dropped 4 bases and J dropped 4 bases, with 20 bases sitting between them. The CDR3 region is CASSSGQKGLIYEQYF. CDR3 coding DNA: TGTGCCAGCAGCTCGGGACAGAAGGGACTTATATACGAGCAGTACTTC.

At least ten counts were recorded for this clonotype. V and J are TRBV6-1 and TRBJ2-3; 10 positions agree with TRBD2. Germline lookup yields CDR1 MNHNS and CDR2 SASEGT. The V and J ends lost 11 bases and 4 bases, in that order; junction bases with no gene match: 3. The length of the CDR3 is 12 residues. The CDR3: CALAGEADTQYF. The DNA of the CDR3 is TGTGCCCTAGCGGGAGAGGCAGATACGCAGTATTTT.

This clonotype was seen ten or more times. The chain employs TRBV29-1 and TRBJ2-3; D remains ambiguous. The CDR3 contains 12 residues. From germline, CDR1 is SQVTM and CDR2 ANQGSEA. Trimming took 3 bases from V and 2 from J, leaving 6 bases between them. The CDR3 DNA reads TGCAGCGTTGATAGGTTCACAGATACGCAGTATTTT. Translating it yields CSVDRFTDTQYF.

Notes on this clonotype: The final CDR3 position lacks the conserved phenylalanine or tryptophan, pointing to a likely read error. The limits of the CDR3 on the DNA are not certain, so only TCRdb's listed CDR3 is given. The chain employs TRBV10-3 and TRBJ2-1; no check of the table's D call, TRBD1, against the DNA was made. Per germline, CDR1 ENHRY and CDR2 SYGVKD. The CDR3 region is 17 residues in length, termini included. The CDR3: CAIRNDGGTGAYNEHFI.

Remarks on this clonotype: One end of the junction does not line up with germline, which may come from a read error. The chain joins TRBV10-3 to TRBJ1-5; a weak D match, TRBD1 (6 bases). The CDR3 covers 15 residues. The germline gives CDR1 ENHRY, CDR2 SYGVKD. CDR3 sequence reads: CVISEGSEGDQPQLF. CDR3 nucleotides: TGTGTCATCAGTGAGGGCTCCGAGGGGGATCAGCCCCAGCTTTTT.

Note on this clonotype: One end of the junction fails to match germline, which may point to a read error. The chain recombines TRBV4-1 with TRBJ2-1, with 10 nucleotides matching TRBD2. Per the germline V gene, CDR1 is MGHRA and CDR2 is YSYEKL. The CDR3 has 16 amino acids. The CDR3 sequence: CANSLVSGRALSEQFF. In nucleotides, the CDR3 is TGCGCCAACAGCCTAGTCAGCGGGAGGGCCTTGAGTGAGCAGTTCTTC.

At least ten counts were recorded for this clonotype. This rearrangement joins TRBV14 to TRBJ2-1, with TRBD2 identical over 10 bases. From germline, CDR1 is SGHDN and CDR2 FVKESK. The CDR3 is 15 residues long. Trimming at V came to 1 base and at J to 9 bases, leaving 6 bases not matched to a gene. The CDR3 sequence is CASSQVLAGEGEQFF. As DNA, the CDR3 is TGTGCCAGCAGCCAAGTCCTAGCGGGAGAGGGTGAGCAGTTCTTC.